These 27 T cell receptor beta chains share one sample of origin, sequenced in a study of T cell responses to AZD1222 COVID-19 vaccine. Generated by immunoSEQ multiplex PCR, the TCRdb table keeps only in-frame clones and is missing some. The sample includes roughly 190,000 clones, approximately 91% of them seen just once. The sample was peripheral blood, taken on day 0 of AZD1222 vaccination. Receptor source: an adult in good health.

The chain combines TRBV5-8 with TRBJ2-3; the D is unclear. CDR1 is SGHTS, CDR2 YDEGEE, per germline. The V end lost 1 base, the J end lost 6 bases, and 6 bases lay between the germline ends. The CDR3 spans 12 residues. CDR3 protein: CASSLISDTQYF. CDR3 coding DNA: TGTGCCAGCAGCTTGATTTCGGATACGCAGTATTTT.

The rearrangement links TRBV6-5 to TRBJ1-2; TRBD1 agrees at 10 bases. V shed 8 bases, J shed 7 bases, and the junction held 13 bases outside the gene matches. The germline V gene encodes CDR1 MNHEY and CDR2 SVGAGI. This CDR3 is built from 15 residues. CDR3: CASRTDGRDRGGYTF. The CDR3 DNA sequence: TGTGCCAGCCGTACTGACGGCCGGGACAGGGGTGGCTACACCTTC.

The V and J genes are TRBV4-1 and TRBJ1-2, with D uncertain. Trimming took 0 bases from V and 8 from J, leaving 7 bases between them. The CDR3 has 12 residues. Germline lookup yields CDR1 MGHRA and CDR2 YSYEKL. CDR3 protein: CASSQDVVGYTF. The CDR3 DNA is TGCGCCAGCAGCCAAGATGTAGTGGGCTACACCTTC.

The chain carries TRBV12-5 and TRBJ2-1; 7 bases agree with TRBD2. Germline V gene data show CDR1 as LGHNT and CDR2 as FRNRAP. The V segment lost 7 bases and the J segment 2 bases; nucleotides outside the gene matches: 11. The CDR3 consists of 16 residues. This CDR3 reads CASAPQRDHTYNEQFF. The CDR3 bases are TGTGCTAGTGCCCCGCAGCGGGACCACACCTACAATGAGCAGTTCTTC.

The chain couples TRBV11-3 to TRBJ2-7, with 11 bases fitting TRBD2. CDR3 length: 15 amino acids. Germline loops: CDR1 SGHNT, CDR2 YENEEA. The V segment lost 3 bases and the J segment 2 bases; nucleotides outside the gene matches: 3. CDR3 nucleotide sequence: TGTGCCAGCAGCTTCCTAGCGGGGGGACCCTACGAGCAGTACTTC. Translation: CASSFLAGGPYEQYF.

The J gene is TRBJ2-4, the V gene TRBV5-1, with a possible D match to TRBD1 (5 bases). The germline V gene encodes CDR1 SGHRS and CDR2 YFSETQ. Deletions cut 6 bases from V and 4 bases from J, with 8 bases between. The CDR3 runs 12 residues. The CDR3 DNA sequence: TGCGCCAGCACTGGGGCAAAAAACATTCAGTACTTC. It is translated as CASTGAKNIQYF.

The chain has TRBV5-1 and TRBJ2-5; 9 bases are a match to TRBD1. The trim removed 3 bases at V and 5 bases at J, leaving 5 bases unmatched. CDR1 is SGHRS and CDR2 is YFSETQ in the germline V gene. This CDR3 comprises 14 residues. This CDR3 reads CASSSQGARETQYF. CDR3 bases: TGCGCCAGCAGCTCACAGGGGGCGCGGGAGACCCAGTACTTC.

This clone has just one count. V and J are TRBV6-5 and TRBJ2-1; TRBD2 aligns across 14 bases. The CDR3 length is 15 residues. The junction had 6 bases not matched to a gene; V was cut back by 6 bases and J by 8 bases. The V gene's germline CDR1 is MNHEY and CDR2 SVGAGI. The CDR3 sequence is CASREGLAGVYEQFF. DNA of the CDR3: TGTGCCAGCAGGGAGGGACTAGCGGGAGTCTATGAGCAGTTCTTC.

The rearrangement uses TRBV4-1 and TRBJ1-3, with a possible D match to TRBD1 (6 bases). CDR3 length: 17 amino acids. Germline V gene data show CDR1 as MGHRA and CDR2 as YSYEKL. V shed 4 bases and J shed 4 bases, with 20 bases lying between them. The CDR3 loop is CASSPEWGGLEGNTIYF. The CDR3 nucleotides are TGCGCCAGCAGCCCCGAGTGGGGGGGGCTGGAAGGAAACACCATATATTTT.

The chain combines TRBV9 with TRBJ1-4; 7 bases match TRBD1. Trimming at V came to 0 bases and at J to 8 bases, leaving 4 bases not matched to a gene. Germline CDR1 is SGDLS and CDR2 is YYNGEE. The CDR3 consists of 14 residues. The CDR3 protein is CASSVAGTEEKLFF. The CDR3 DNA is TGTGCCAGCAGCGTAGCGGGGACAGAAGAAAAACTGTTTTTT.

The CDR3 reads CASSTRQSTNEKLFF. The CDR3 DNA follows: TGTGCCAGCAGTACCAGACAGTCAACTAATGAAAAACTGTTTTTT. The V call is TRBV27, the J call TRBJ1-4, with a weak D call TRBD1 (5 bases). Germline V gives CDR1 MNHEY, CDR2 SMNVEV (reference sequence). The CDR3 sequence is 15 residues long. The germline V and J ends were trimmed by 5 bases and 0 bases, with 10 bases remaining between them.

This chain links TRBV10-3 with TRBJ2-1; a possible D gene is TRBD1 (5 bases). Germline V gives CDR1 ENHRY, CDR2 SYGVKD. This CDR3 is built from 12 residues. Between the trimmed V and J ends, which lost 10 bases and 1 base, there was a span of 8 bases. The CDR3 is CATGLSYNEQFF. The CDR3 nucleotides are TGTGCCACAGGGTTGTCCTACAATGAGCAGTTCTTC.

This clone appeared a single time. The chain combines TRBV3-1 (or the pseudogene TRBV3-2) with TRBJ1-3; D is unclear. The length of the CDR3 is 15 residues. Per germline, CDR1 LGHDT and CDR2 YNNKEL (reference sequence). Trimming stripped 8 bases from V and 1 base from J, with 15 bases between. CDR3 protein: CASSTLSSSGNTIYF. As DNA, the CDR3 is TGTGCCAGCTCAACGCTGTCTTCTTCTGGAAACACCATATATTTT.

This chain links TRBV6-4 with TRBJ2-2; D gene ambiguous. The CDR3 consists of 13 residues. Trimming cost V 6 bases and J 4 bases, with 9 bases left between them. Germline V lookup: CDR1 MRHNA, CDR2 SNTAGT. CDR3 in amino acids: CASSLHGTGELFF. The CDR3 DNA reads TGTGCCAGCAGCCTACACGGCACCGGGGAGCTGTTTTTT.

This sequence joins TRBV9 and TRBJ2-3; 7 nucleotides line up with TRBD2. CDR1 is SGDLS and CDR2 is YYNGEE in the germline V gene. V lost 0 bases to trimming and J lost 3 bases; unmatched junction nucleotides: 4. CDR3 length: 15 amino acids. The CDR3 nucleotides read TGTGCCAGCAGCGTAGAAGCGGGGTTTACAGATACGCAGTATTTT. Its translation: CASSVEAGFTDTQYF.

The J gene is TRBJ2-2, the V gene TRBV7-6, with D hard to call. V was shortened by 3 bases and J by 5 bases, with 16 bases between the two germline ends. This CDR3 is 16 amino acids long. Germline-derived CDR1 and CDR2 are SGHVS and FNYEAQ. This chain's CDR3 is CASSFAPDDLTGELFF. DNA of the CDR3: TGTGCCAGCAGCTTCGCCCCGGACGACCTTACCGGGGAGCTGTTTTTT.

This chain links TRBV10-2 with TRBJ2-7, with D perhaps given as TRBD1 or TRBD2 (5 bases each). This CDR3 has 14 amino acids. Germline loops: CDR1 WSHSY, CDR2 SAAADI. V shed 7 bases and J shed 0 bases, with 13 bases lying between them. Here the CDR3 reads CASMDVGTSYEQYF. In nucleotides, the CDR3 is TGCGCCAGCATGGACGTGGGGACCTCCTACGAGCAGTACTTC.

The V and J genes are TRBV7-9 and TRBJ2-5, with 8 bases identical to TRBD2. Trimming removed 5 bases from V and 2 bases from J; junction bases left unmatched: 4. The CDR3 spans 14 residues. The germline gives CDR1 SEHNR, CDR2 FQNEAQ (reference sequence). The CDR3 DNA sequence: TGTGCCAGCAGCCAAAAGCGGGAGCAAGAGACCCAGTACTTC. Its translation: CASSQKREQETQYF.

This clone was observed a few times. The chain couples TRBV29-1 to TRBJ1-2, with TRBD1 matching 9 bases. Germline V lookup: CDR1 SQVTM, CDR2 ANQGSEA. This CDR3 has 16 residues. V lost 6 bases, J lost 1 base, and 12 bases stayed unmatched. The CDR3 loop reads CSVVGDRVDFNYGYTF. The CDR3 DNA reads TGCAGCGTGGTAGGGGACAGGGTGGACTTTAACTATGGCTACACCTTC.

The genes are TRBV19 and TRBJ1-4; the D gene is possibly TRBD1 (6 bases). This CDR3 is 13 amino acids long. Trimming stripped 5 bases from V and 6 bases from J, with 10 bases between. Germline V gene sequence: CDR1 LNHDA, CDR2 SQIVND (reference sequence). CDR3 sequence reads: CASSGWTDEKLFF. Here the CDR3 DNA reads TGTGCCAGTAGTGGTTGGACAGATGAAAAACTGTTTTTT.

The J gene is TRBJ2-7, the V gene TRBV4-3, with no clear D. The length of the CDR3 is 13 residues. Trimming pared 1 base from V and 0 bases from J, leaving 4 bases between. Germline V CDR1 and CDR2: LGHNA, YSLEER. CDR3 sequence reads: CASSQGPSYEQYF. The CDR3 nucleotides are TGCGCCAGCAGCCAAGGACCCTCCTACGAGCAGTACTTC.

The chain joins TRBV29-1 to TRBJ1-2, with 7 positions matching TRBD1. With V trimmed by 7 bases and J by 0 bases, 8 bases remained unmatched. The CDR3 consists of 14 residues. The V gene's germline CDR1 is SQVTM and CDR2 ANQGSEA. CDR3 DNA: TGCAGCGCCGACGGGGACAGCTCTAACTATGGCTACACCTTC. Its protein product is CSADGDSSNYGYTF.

This sequence joins TRBV9 and TRBJ1-1; 7 bases are a match to TRBD1. Looked up from germline, CDR1 is SGDLS and CDR2 is YYNGEE. This CDR3 is built from 12 residues. Unmatched junction bases numbered 2, after V lost 3 bases and J lost 6 bases. Here the CDR3 DNA reads TGTGCCAGCAGCGGGACAGGAGCTGAAGCTTTCTTT. This encodes CASSGTGAEAFF.

The V call is TRBV5-1, the J call TRBJ2-7; D call uncertain. Germline-derived CDR1 and CDR2 are SGHRS and YFSETQ. Trimming removed 1 base from V and 0 bases from J, with 8 bases in between. This CDR3 spans 14 amino acids. The CDR3 region has the DNA TGCGCCAGCAGCTTGATTCGAAGCTCCTACGAGCAGTACTTC. Protein: CASSLIRSSYEQYF. Based on the CDR3 plus reference TRBV5-1 and TRBJ2-7, the full variable domain is KAGVTQTPRYLIKTRGQQVTLSCSPISGHRSVSWYQQTPGQGLQFLFEYFSETQRNKGNFPGRFSGRQFSNSRSEMNVSTLELGDSALYLCASSLIRSSYEQYFGPGTRLTVT.

The chain combines TRBV11-2 with TRBJ1-2, with unresolved D. Germline-derived CDR1 and CDR2 are SGHAT and FQNNGV. Trimming stripped 3 bases from V and 2 bases from J, with 7 bases between. The CDR3 extends over 13 amino acids. The CDR3: CASSLGGNYGYTF. CDR3 in DNA: TGTGCCAGCAGCTTGGGCGGAAACTATGGCTACACCTTC.

V usage is TRBV5-1 and J usage is TRBJ1-2; 9 bases are shared with TRBD1. Germline loops: CDR1 SGHRS, CDR2 YFSETQ. This CDR3 is 15 amino acids long. The ends lost 4 bases at V and 2 bases at J; junction bases unmatched: 6. The CDR3 DNA sequence: TGCGCCAGCAGCCCCGGACAGGGGAGGAACTATGGCTACACCTTC. This sequence encodes CASSPGQGRNYGYTF.

The chain couples TRBV7-8 to TRBJ2-7, with D perhaps TRBD2 (5 bases). The V gene's germline CDR1 is SGHVS and CDR2 FQNEAQ. This CDR3 region has 13 residues. Deletions cut 5 bases from V and 2 bases from J, with 10 bases between. CDR3 sequence (DNA): TGTGCCAGCAGCCCGCTAGCTGCCTACGAGCAGTACTTC. Its protein is CASSPLAAYEQYF.